The present entry profiles one T cell receptor (beta chain) with its context. Its antigen is not known. The data were obtained in a study of blood T cells in healthy people across ages. Across the study: Through template switching, about one barcoded beta molecule was captured per two T cells, as measured in model experiments. Study outcomes and limitations: Higher naive T cell percentage went strongly together with higher TCR beta diversity. Roughly linearly, TCR beta diversity per million T cells fell as age increased.

The CDR3 runs 13 residues. The germline V gene encodes CDR1 LGHNA and CDR2 YSLEER. The V and J ends lost 4 bases and 7 bases respectively, with 13 bases between them. Combining a sample-barcoded 5' primer with a J-beta primer mix, a second PCR ran for about 7 to 11 cycles. TCRdb reprocessed the 5' RACE reads via MiXCR and lists one record per CDR3 protein. This table has 780,000 or so distinct CDR3 sequences, more than 55% appearing once. This TCR was recovered from a man in his forties in good health. The specimen was blood. The J gene is TRBJ1-1, the V gene TRBV4-3; D remains ambiguous. The CDR3: CASSRKANFEAFF. CDR3 DNA: TGCGCCAGCAGCCGAAAGGCGAACTTTGAAGCTTTCTTT.